These 9 T cell receptor beta chains share one sample of origin, sequenced in a study of T-cell memory formation after mild COVID-19. TCRdb ran MiXCR on the 5' RACE reads and lists one entry per CDR3 protein. The data contain roughly 320,000 distinct CDR3 sequences, 25% to 30% of them singletons. The sequenced material came from PBMCs or a T cell subset sorted from them (not recorded which). The receptor source for this set is an adult woman who had mild COVID-19 (a few samples of this study predate the infection). Cell type and time point are not known.

The chain carries TRBV7-9 and TRBJ2-3; TRBD2 aligns across 12 bases. Germline-derived CDR1 and CDR2 are SEHNR and FQNEAQ (reference sequence). Trimming took 6 bases from V and 11 from J; bases not matched to a gene: 9. The CDR3 totals 14 residues. The CDR3 DNA follows: TGTGCCAGCAGTACCGGACTAGCGGGGAGCCGGCAGTATTTT. Translation: CASSTGLAGSRQYF.

The CDR3 is CASSLSQGADNEQFF. The DNA for the CDR3 is TGTGCCAGCAGTTTATCTCAGGGGGCCGACAATGAGCAGTTCTTC. The J gene is TRBJ2-1, the V gene TRBV27; TRBD1 matches at 8 bases. The CDR3 covers 15 residues. V lost 0 bases, J lost 5 bases, and 3 bases stayed unmatched. Germline values: CDR1 MNHEY, CDR2 SMNVEV (reference sequence).

J is TRBJ1-2 and V is TRBV18; tentative D call: TRBD1 (6 bases). The CDR3 totals 16 residues. Trimming removed 3 bases at V and 6 bases at J, with 20 bases between. Germline V gene data show CDR1 as KGHSH and CDR2 as LQKENI. CDR3 region: CASSPLGGQPRNGYTF. CDR3 DNA sequence: TGTGCCAGCTCACCTTTGGGTGGACAGCCCCGTAATGGCTACACCTTC.

This clonotype has a handful of counts. The chain has TRBV4-1 and TRBJ2-5; D not resolved. The CDR3 spans 16 residues. The germline V and J ends were trimmed by 1 base and 4 bases, with 16 bases remaining between them. Germline V gene data show CDR1 as MGHRA and CDR2 as YSYEKL. CDR3 sequence (DNA): TGCGCCAGCAGCCAAGGCGGTGGGGTAACTTTAGAGACCCAGTACTTC. Its translation: CASSQGGGVTLETQYF.

V usage is TRBV20-1 and J usage is TRBJ1-5; no definite D call. Trimming stripped 5 bases from V and 0 bases from J, with 17 bases between. The CDR3 totals 16 residues. CDR1 and CDR2 (germline): DFQATT, SNEGSKA (reference sequence). The DNA for the CDR3 is TGCAGTGCTCGTCTCGTGGAGGAATATAGCAATCAGCCCCAGCATTTT. It codes for CSARLVEEYSNQPQHF.

There are a few counts of this clonotype. The chain links TRBV3-1 to TRBJ1-1; 9 positions agree with TRBD1. Germline V gene lookup returns CDR1 LGHDT and CDR2 YNNKEL (reference sequence). V lost 4 bases to trimming and J lost 5 bases; unmatched junction nucleotides: 8. The CDR3 is made up of 15 amino acids. In DNA, the CDR3 is TGTGCCAGCAGCCGCGCACACAGGGGGCTTACTGAAGCTTTCTTT. This sequence encodes CASSRAHRGLTEAFF.

V usage is TRBV24-1 and J usage is TRBJ1-1; D is undetermined. The germline V and J ends were trimmed by 9 bases and 8 bases, with 15 bases remaining between them. Looked up from germline, CDR1 is KGHDR and CDR2 is SFDVKD. This CDR3 has 12 amino acids. CDR3 in DNA: TGTGCCACCCGAGGAGGCGGTGGAGAAGCTTTCTTT. As protein: CATRGGGGEAFF.

This clonotype was observed a few times. The CDR3, as DNA: TGTGCCAGTAGTATATCGGCAGCGCTTTACGAGCAGTACTTC. Protein product: CASSISAALYEQYF. The V call is TRBV19, the J call TRBJ2-7; D is unresolved. The germline gives CDR1 LNHDA, CDR2 SQIVND (reference sequence). CDR3 size: 14 residues. V lost 2 bases, J lost 4 bases, and 12 bases lay in between.

The table lists this clonotype with a few counts. The chain links TRBV10-3 to TRBJ1-2; a weak D match, TRBD1 (5 bases). The germline gives CDR1 ENHRY, CDR2 SYGVKD. V lost 8 bases and J lost 6, with 10 bases in between. CDR3 length: 11 residues. The DNA for the CDR3 is TGTGCCATCCGGGGGGGGGATGGCTACACCTTC. Encoded protein: CAIRGGDGYTF.